This T cell receptor beta chain was recovered during a study of human T cells and chemical hapten exposure. About the study: Per-sample TCR yield variation was attributed mainly to small pooled library volume differences.

Individual cDNA molecules in this library carried unique molecular identifiers. TCRdb processed the 5' RACE reads anew with MiXCR; each CDR3 protein has one entry. The table lists roughly 81,000 distinct CDR3 sequences, about a sixth of them singletons, with 6.5% to 7% in the top ten. Researchers extracted total RNA from unfractionated whole blood. CDR1 is SGHRS, CDR2 YFSETQ, per germline. The CDR3 spans 16 residues. The V gene end was trimmed by 4 bases and the J gene end by 6 bases; junction bases not matched to a gene: 8. V gene TRBV5-1 combines with J gene TRBJ1-6; 9 bases are shared with TRBD1. This TCR was sampled from a female donor in good health. The CDR3 spells CASSQGQGSLNSPLHF. CDR3 in DNA: TGCGCCAGCAGCCAAGGACAGGGGAGCCTTAATTCACCCCTCCACTTT.